The 21 T cell receptor beta chains in this list originate from one sample, sequenced in a study of cytomegalovirus exposure and HLA in healthy donors. Both 60 Vbeta primers and 13 Jbeta primers went into the PCR. This table comes from immunoSEQ multiplex PCR, and its TCRdb copy is limited to in-frame clones, with some not included. This table holds approximately 100,000 clones, about three quarters found once. Sequencing used PBMCs. All receptors come from a female donor in good health and CMV-seropositive.

V and J are TRBV7-8 and TRBJ2-5; TRBD2 matches 8 bases. Trimming cost V 6 bases and J 4 bases; bases outside gene matches: 7. The CDR3 has 14 amino acids. Per germline, CDR1 SGHVS and CDR2 FQNEAQ. The chain's CDR3 is CASRGRTSRETQYF. CDR3 bases: TGTGCCAGCAGAGGACGGACTAGCCGAGAGACCCAGTACTTC.

In DNA, the CDR3 is TGTGCCAGCAGCCTTGAGGGATTTAACTATGGCTACACCTTC. This gives the protein CASSLEGFNYGYTF. This chain connects TRBV7-9 to TRBJ1-2, with D uncertain. Trimming removed 5 bases at V and 1 base at J, with 11 bases between. This CDR3 has 14 amino acids. Germline CDR1 and CDR2: SEHNR and FQNEAQ (reference sequence). Looking up the rest from reference TRBV7-9 and TRBJ1-2 gives the full variable domain: DTGVSQNPRHKITKRGQNVTFRCDPISEHNRLYWYRQTLGQGPEFLTYFQNEAQLEKSRLLSDRFSAERPKGSFSTLEIQRTEQGDSAMYLCASSLEGFNYGYTFGSGTRLTVV.

The chain links TRBV19 to TRBJ1-5, with 9 bases matching TRBD1. CDR1 is LNHDA, CDR2 SQIVND, per germline (reference sequence). The CDR3 spans 17 residues. J gave up 7 bases and V 4 bases, and 14 bases lay outside the gene matches. Written as DNA, the CDR3 is TGTGCCAGTAGTACCCGACAGGGGGTTGGGGATAGGCAGCCCCAGCATTTT. Encoded protein: CASSTRQGVGDRQPQHF.

V usage is TRBV6-5 and J usage is TRBJ1-5; 11 bases map to TRBD1. In germline, CDR1 is MNHEY, CDR2 SVGAGI. The V gene end was trimmed by 6 bases and the J gene end by 4 bases; junction bases not matched to a gene: 5. CDR3 length: 15 residues. This CDR3 is CASRRGQGGNQPQHF. The CDR3 region has the DNA TGTGCCAGCAGAAGGGGACAGGGGGGAAATCAGCCCCAGCATTTT.

This sequence joins TRBV7-9 and TRBJ2-5; TRBD2 agrees at 12 bases. The CDR3 runs 15 residues. V trimming: 5 bases; J trimming: 2 bases; junction bases outside the gene matches: 3. CDR1 is SEHNR, CDR2 FQNEAQ, per germline (reference sequence). CDR3 in DNA: TGTGCCAGCAGCCGTCTAGCGGGGGGGCAAGAGACCCAGTACTTC. As protein: CASSRLAGGQETQYF.

This clone showed up just once. The chain has TRBV5-1 and TRBJ1-2; D gene unclear. CDR3 length: 12 residues. Per germline, CDR1 SGHRS and CDR2 YFSETQ. V gave up 9 bases and J gave up 7 bases, with 16 bases separating them. CDR3 coding DNA: TGCGCCATCAAATCTCCGGGTTCTGGCTACACCTTC. This encodes CAIKSPGSGYTF.

The chain combines TRBV27 with TRBJ2-2; 10 positions agree with TRBD1. The CDR3 covers 20 residues. V gave up 8 bases and J gave up 0 bases; unmatched junction bases: 18. Germline CDR1 is MNHEY and CDR2 is SMNVEV (reference sequence). As DNA, the CDR3 is TGTGCCAGCCTAGGGGATCCGGGACAGGGGCCCCGAACGAACACCGGGGAGCTGTTTTTT. It codes for CASLGDPGQGPRTNTGELFF.

The chain couples TRBV30 to TRBJ2-5; 9 positions agree with TRBD2. Germline values: CDR1 GTSNPN, CDR2 SVGIG (reference sequence). V lost 5 bases and J lost 1; bases outside the gene matches: 8. There are 15 residues in the CDR3. CDR3 loop: CAWGAARGGQETQYF. CDR3 bases: TGTGCCTGGGGGGCGGCGCGGGGGGGCCAAGAGACCCAGTACTTC.

The CDR3 region has the DNA TGTGCCAGCAGTCGGGAACATAGCGGGGGGAACACCGGGGAGCTGTTTTTT. Translation: CASSREHSGGNTGELFF. The V and J genes are TRBV7-3 and TRBJ2-2; 9 nucleotides align to TRBD2. The germline V gene encodes CDR1 SGHTA and CDR2 FQGTGA. V lost 6 bases to trimming and J lost 1 base; unmatched junction nucleotides: 9. This CDR3 has 17 residues. The variable domain in full, with the rest retrieved from reference TRBV7-3 and TRBJ2-2, is GAGVSQTPSNKVTEKGKYVELRCDPISGHTALYWYRQSLGQGPEFLIYFQGTGAADDSGLPNDRFFAVRPEGSVSTLKIQRTERGDSAVYLCASSREHSGGNTGELFFGEGSRLTVL.

The chain recombines TRBV2 with TRBJ2-1; a possible D gene is TRBD2 (5 bases). The CDR3 extends over 16 amino acids. Germline V gene data show CDR1 as SNHLY and CDR2 as FYNNEI. Trimming removed 4 bases from V and 6 bases from J, with 19 bases in between. The CDR3 DNA sequence: TGTGCCAGCAGTGGAGGGAAAGGACTGTGGGGCAATGAGCAGTTCTTC. Translated: CASSGGKGLWGNEQFF.

V gene TRBV9 combines with J gene TRBJ2-5; 12 bases are shared with TRBD2. This CDR3 has 17 residues. CDR1 is SGDLS, CDR2 YYNGEE, per germline. J lost 5 bases, V lost 4 bases, and 12 bases had no gene match. CDR3 amino acids: CASSPGSSGGADETQYF. CDR3 DNA sequence: TGTGCCAGCAGCCCGGGGTCTAGCGGGGGGGCGGATGAGACCCAGTACTTC.

The chain employs TRBV14 and TRBJ1-1; 7 nucleotides agree with TRBD1. The germline gives CDR1 SGHDN, CDR2 FVKESK. The length of the CDR3 is 14 residues. Trimming removed 4 bases from V and 3 bases from J; junction bases left unmatched: 5. Written as DNA, the CDR3 is TGTGCCAGCAGCCCGGACAGGCGGTACACTGAAGCTTTCTTT. This codes for CASSPDRRYTEAFF. The variable domain in full, with the rest retrieved from reference TRBV14 and TRBJ1-1, is EAGVTQFPSHSVIEKGQTVTLRCDPISGHDNLYWYRRVMGKEIKFLLHFVKESKQDESGMPNNRFLAERTGGTYSTLKVQPAELEDSGVYFCASSPDRRYTEAFFGQGTRLTVV.

This clone was seen only once. This chain links TRBV7-9 with TRBJ1-1; 8 nucleotides align to TRBD1. V gave up 5 bases and J gave up 5 bases; unmatched junction bases: 7. The CDR3 consists of 14 residues. Germline assignment: CDR1 SEHNR and CDR2 FQNEAQ (reference sequence). Here the CDR3 reads CASSGQGSRTEAFF. CDR3 bases: TGTGCCAGCAGCGGACAGGGTAGTAGGACTGAAGCTTTCTTT.

The chain joins TRBV27 to TRBJ2-1; 9 bases fit TRBD1. CDR1 and CDR2 from the germline V gene are MNHEY and SMNVEV (reference sequence). The J segment lost 8 bases and the V segment lost 5 bases, leaving 13 bases of the junction unmatched. CDR3 length: 16 residues. The DNA for the CDR3 is TGTGCCAGCAGTCTCATCTCCGGGACAGGGTTCCATGAGCAGTTCTTC. Protein product: CASSLISGTGFHEQFF.

V usage is TRBV29-1 and J usage is TRBJ1-1, with D unclear. The CDR3 contains 19 residues. The germline V and J ends were trimmed by 0 bases and 0 bases, with 23 bases remaining between them. Germline-derived CDR1 and CDR2 are SQVTM and ANQGSEA. The DNA of the CDR3 is TGCAGCGTTGAAGATCGAGGGCGGTGGGAGTTGGGTATGAACACTGAAGCTTTCTTT. It is translated as CSVEDRGRWELGMNTEAFF.

J is TRBJ1-5 and V is TRBV30, with TRBD1 matching 7 bases. V shed 4 bases, J shed 2 bases, and the junction held 5 bases outside the gene matches. This CDR3 has 14 residues. Germline-derived CDR1 and CDR2 are GTSNPN and SVGIG (reference sequence). The CDR3 DNA reads TGTGCCTGGACTGGACAGGTTGGCAATCAGCCCCAGCATTTT. It translates to CAWTGQVGNQPQHF.

The chain employs TRBV7-2 and TRBJ1-2; D gene unclear. Trimming stripped 3 bases from V and 1 base from J, with 15 bases between. In germline, CDR1 is SGHTA, CDR2 FQGNSA. The CDR3 has 16 amino acids. The CDR3 nucleotides read TGTGCCAGCAGCTTGCGACGGGAATCCCTTAACTATGGCTACACCTTC. It is translated as CASSLRRESLNYGYTF.

This chain links TRBV5-8 with TRBJ2-6, with D perhaps TRBD1 (5 bases). Per the germline V gene, CDR1 is SGHTS and CDR2 is YDEGEE. With 2 bases removed from V and 0 bases from J, the gap between germline ends came to 18 bases. The CDR3 spans 19 residues. The CDR3 region has the DNA TGTGCCAGCAGCTTCGCGATAGGACAATCCCCCTCTGGGGCCAACGTCCTGACTTTC. Protein: CASSFAIGQSPSGANVLTF.

This clone appeared a few times. This chain links TRBV28 with TRBJ2-1; D possibly corresponds to TRBD2 (5 bases). Trimming took off 3 bases at V and 4 bases at J, with 28 bases between the two ends. From germline, CDR1 is MDHEN and CDR2 SYDVKM. The CDR3 runs 20 residues. The CDR3 spells CASSFSLRTRFGRGYNEQFF. CDR3 nucleotides: TGTGCCAGCAGTTTTAGTTTAAGAACCCGATTTGGGCGAGGGTACAATGAGCAGTTCTTC.

V and J are TRBV7-2 and TRBJ1-2; TRBD1 matches at 7 bases. This CDR3 region has 15 residues. V lost 5 bases and J lost 7; bases outside the gene matches: 13. Looked up from germline, CDR1 is SGHTA and CDR2 is FQGNSA. CDR3 DNA: TGTGCCAGCAGCCCCCGCCTCGACAGGGAGGTTGGCTACACCTTC. Its protein product is CASSPRLDREVGYTF. The whole variable domain, filled in from reference TRBV7-2 and TRBJ1-2, reads GAGVSQSPSNKVTEKGKDVELRCDPISGHTALYWYRQSLGQGLEFLIYFQGNSAPDKSGLPSDRFSAERTGGSVSTLTIQRTQQEDSAVYLCASSPRLDREVGYTFGSGTRLTVV.

This chain joins TRBV18 and TRBJ1-2; 10 nucleotides align to TRBD1. V was clipped by 5 bases and J by 10 bases; unmatched bases: 7. The CDR3 runs 13 residues. Germline V gene data show CDR1 as KGHSH and CDR2 as LQKENI. DNA of the CDR3: TGTGCCAGCTCAGCGGGACAGGGGCTTGACTACACCTTC. It yields the protein CASSAGQGLDYTF.